The 29 T cell receptor beta chains given below trace back to one sample, sequenced in a study of T cell changes during pregnancy in multiple sclerosis. The assay was immunoSEQ multiplex PCR, and TCRdb's table has in-frame clones only and misses some. The sample contains about 92,000 clones, around 92% of which appear only once. Material: peripheral blood, obtained in the first trimester of pregnancy. Every receptor here comes from a female donor with multiple sclerosis, enrolled in a pregnancy study.

J is TRBJ2-2 and V is TRBV29-1; 7 bases align to TRBD1. V lost 3 bases and J lost 5; bases outside the gene matches: 15. Germline V gene sequence: CDR1 SQVTM, CDR2 ANQGSEA. The CDR3 sequence is 17 residues long. The CDR3 region is CSVDTFSTGPGTGELFF. The CDR3, as DNA: TGCAGCGTTGACACATTCTCGACAGGGCCGGGGACCGGGGAGCTGTTTTTT.

The rearrangement links TRBV7-3 to TRBJ2-1; the match to TRBD2 covers 9 bases. Germline-derived CDR1 and CDR2 are SGHTA and FQGTGA. V lost 5 bases, J lost 6 bases, and 11 bases stayed unmatched. The CDR3 spans 16 residues. The CDR3 DNA sequence: TGTGCCAGCAGCCCAAGGGGTGCGGGAGGGGGCAATGAGCAGTTCTTC. Protein: CASSPRGAGGGNEQFF.

V usage is TRBV4-1 and J usage is TRBJ2-7, with 11 bases lining up with TRBD2. This CDR3 spans 15 amino acids. The germline gives CDR1 MGHRA, CDR2 YSYEKL. V was clipped by 4 bases and J by 4 bases; unmatched bases: 6. CDR3 in amino acids: CASSPALAGGYEQYF. The CDR3 coding sequence is TGCGCCAGCAGCCCCGCGCTAGCGGGAGGTTACGAGCAGTACTTC.

This chain links TRBV29-1 with TRBJ2-7; 9 nucleotides align to TRBD1. V was clipped by 6 bases and J by 5 bases; unmatched bases: 8. The CDR3 length is 13 residues. In germline, CDR1 is SQVTM, CDR2 ANQGSEA. CDR3 residues: CSVRTGVTDEQYF. In DNA, the CDR3 is TGCAGCGTCCGGACAGGGGTAACGGACGAGCAGTACTTC.

This clone was found once. The chain employs TRBV7-2 and TRBJ2-7, with D unresolved. Germline V CDR1 and CDR2: SGHTA, FQGNSA. This CDR3 is 16 amino acids long. The V and J ends lost 4 bases and 0 bases respectively, with 16 bases between them. The CDR3 reads CASSSSAAISSYEQYF. CDR3 nucleotides: TGTGCCAGCAGCTCTAGTGCGGCTATCAGCTCCTACGAGCAGTACTTC. Filled out from reference TRBV7-2 and TRBJ2-7, the complete variable domain reads GAGVSQSPSNKVTEKGKDVELRCDPISGHTALYWYRQSLGQGLEFLIYFQGNSAPDKSGLPSDRFSAERTGGSVSTLTIQRTQQEDSAVYLCASSSSAAISSYEQYFGPGTRLTVT.

The V gene is TRBV4-1, the J gene TRBJ2-7; 9 bases match TRBD2. The CDR3 has 15 residues. The germline gives CDR1 MGHRA, CDR2 YSYEKL. The ends lost 2 bases at V and 6 bases at J; junction bases unmatched: 8. CDR3 DNA sequence: TGCGCCAGCAGCCAACTACCCGGGACTAGCTCCGAGCAGTACTTC. It encodes CASSQLPGTSSEQYF.

The rearrangement links TRBV2 to TRBJ2-5; 8 bases map to TRBD1. This CDR3 spans 14 amino acids. Germline V gene sequence: CDR1 SNHLY, CDR2 FYNNEI. After removal of 6 bases from V and 1 base from J, the junction contained 4 bases not matched to a gene. The CDR3 loop reads CASSRDRPQETQYF. CDR3 coding DNA: TGTGCCAGCAGCCGGGACAGGCCCCAAGAGACCCAGTACTTC.

V usage is TRBV5-1 and J usage is TRBJ1-2; D is ambiguous. The CDR3 spans 19 residues. Germline values: CDR1 SGHRS, CDR2 YFSETQ. Trimming took 0 bases from V and 7 from J, leaving 28 bases between them. In DNA form, the CDR3 reads TGCGCCAGCAGCTTGGCCGTTACGCCGACCGACCTCCTATCGGGTGGCTACACCTTC. Translation: CASSLAVTPTDLLSGGYTF.

The chain joins TRBV28 to TRBJ2-7; the D gene is possibly TRBD2 (6 bases). V was cut by 6 bases and J by 0 bases, with 9 bases left in between. Germline V CDR1 and CDR2: MDHEN, SYDVKM. CDR3 length: 13 residues. CDR3 sequence reads: CASRAGSSYEQYF. As DNA, the CDR3 is TGTGCCAGCAGAGCCGGGAGCTCCTACGAGCAGTACTTC.

V is TRBV27 and J is TRBJ2-1; 10 bases agree with TRBD1. CDR3 size: 14 residues. The V gene's germline CDR1 is MNHEY and CDR2 SMNVEV (reference sequence). V gave up 3 bases and J gave up 7 bases; unmatched junction bases: 3. In DNA form, the CDR3 reads TGTGCCAGCAGTTTGACAGGGGGCTTTAATGAGCAGTTCTTC. Encoded protein: CASSLTGGFNEQFF.

The CDR3 here is CASSMRLAGAGETQYF. DNA of the CDR3: TGTGCCAGTAGTATGAGGCTAGCGGGAGCGGGGGAGACCCAGTACTTC. The J gene is TRBJ2-5, the V gene TRBV19, with 10 bases fitting TRBD2. This CDR3 spans 16 amino acids. Germline CDR1 is LNHDA and CDR2 is SQIVND (reference sequence). The V gene end was trimmed by 3 bases and the J gene end by 5 bases; junction bases not matched to a gene: 9. Supplemented by reference TRBV19 and TRBJ2-5, the full variable domain reads DGGITQSPKYLFRKEGQNVTLSCEQNLNHDAMYWYRQDPGQGLRLIYYSQIVNDFQKGDIAEGYSVSREKKESFPLTVTSAQKNPTAFYLCASSMRLAGAGETQYFGPGTRLLVL.

The chain has TRBV10-3 and TRBJ2-1; TRBD1 matches 8 bases. In germline, CDR1 is ENHRY, CDR2 SYGVKD. CDR3 length: 15 residues. The ends lost 11 bases at V and 0 bases at J; junction bases unmatched: 9. The CDR3 region is CAADRGLFSYNEQFF. In nucleotides, the CDR3 is TGTGCCGCCGACAGGGGCCTCTTCTCCTACAATGAGCAGTTCTTC.

The chain carries TRBV5-1 and TRBJ2-1; 8 bases line up with TRBD2. The CDR3 is 15 residues long. Germline V gene data show CDR1 as SGHRS and CDR2 as YFSETQ. J was trimmed by 2 bases and V by 4 bases; bases with no gene match: 5. CDR3 DNA sequence: TGCGCCAGCAGCCCGGGGGGGGTTGCCTACAATGAGCAGTTCTTC. Its translation is CASSPGGVAYNEQFF.

The rearrangement links TRBV7-2 to TRBJ2-2; 7 bases line up with TRBD2. Germline V gene data show CDR1 as SGHTA and CDR2 as FQGNSA. V dropped 0 bases and J dropped 0; count of bases not matched to a gene: 7. There are 18 residues in the CDR3. The CDR3 bases are TGTGCCAGCAGCTTAGCGTGGGGGGAGGGACCGAACACCGGGGAGCTGTTTTTT. Encoded protein: CASSLAWGEGPNTGELFF.

The chain combines TRBV6-1 with TRBJ1-1; tentatively, D is TRBD1 (5 bases). CDR3 size: 13 residues. V lost 1 base, J lost 4 bases, and 7 bases lay in between. CDR1 and CDR2 (germline): MNHNS, SASEGT. CDR3 loop: CASSEGQGTEAFF. CDR3 bases: TGTGCCAGCAGTGAAGGGCAGGGCACTGAAGCTTTCTTT.

The CDR3 coding sequence is TGTGCCAGCAGGCCTAGCGGGGGGAACTACGAGCAGTACTTC. The encoded protein is CASRPSGGNYEQYF. The chain recombines TRBV14 with TRBJ2-7; TRBD2 aligns across 11 bases. The CDR3 length is 14 residues. Trimming at V came to 6 bases and at J to 3 bases, leaving 4 bases not matched to a gene. Germline CDR1 reads SGHDN; CDR2 reads FVKESK.

This chain joins TRBV6-1 and TRBJ1-5; 8 bases map to TRBD1. The CDR3 runs 16 residues. J gave up 3 bases and V 4 bases, and 8 bases lay outside the gene matches. Germline V gives CDR1 MNHNS, CDR2 SASEGT. The DNA for the CDR3 is TGTGCCAGCAGTGTGGCCCAGGGGGCCACCAATCAGCCCCAGCATTTT. Encoded protein: CASSVAQGATNQPQHF.

This clone was counted between two and nine times. This rearrangement joins TRBV7-9 to TRBJ1-2; 7 nucleotides line up with TRBD1. This CDR3 contains 15 residues. V lost 5 bases and J lost 8; bases outside the gene matches: 14. Germline values: CDR1 SEHNR, CDR2 FQNEAQ (reference sequence). DNA of the CDR3: TGTGCCAGCAGCCCACAAACGGACAGGAGTGAAGGCTACACCTTC. The encoded protein is CASSPQTDRSEGYTF.

The chain uses TRBV27 and TRBJ2-7, with 8 bases identical to TRBD1. This CDR3 contains 13 residues. Germline CDR1 reads MNHEY; CDR2 reads SMNVEV (reference sequence). Trimming took 8 bases from V and 6 from J; bases not matched to a gene: 9. The CDR3 reads CASHRAGGLEQYF. CDR3 in DNA: TGTGCCAGCCACCGCGCAGGGGGCCTCGAGCAGTACTTC.

V gene TRBV6-5 combines with J gene TRBJ2-5; 7 bases line up with TRBD1. This CDR3 spans 15 amino acids. Unmatched junction bases numbered 7, after V lost 2 bases and J lost 4 bases. Germline CDR1 is MNHEY and CDR2 is SVGAGI. For the CDR3, the DNA is TGTGCCAGCAGTTACGACCAGGGGGTCTTAGAGACCCAGTACTTC. It encodes CASSYDQGVLETQYF.

This chain uses TRBV10-3 with TRBJ2-1; 12 bases are a match to TRBD2. Germline loops: CDR1 ENHRY, CDR2 SYGVKD. CDR3 length: 16 residues. V dropped 4 bases and J dropped 9; count of bases not matched to a gene: 10. In nucleotides, the CDR3 is TGTGCCATCAGTGGGGGACTAGCGGGCGCGCGAGTTGAGCAGTTCTTC. Its protein product is CAISGGLAGARVEQFF.

This rearrangement joins TRBV19 to TRBJ1-1; D may be TRBD1 (5 bases). The V and J ends lost 10 bases and 1 base respectively, with 13 bases between them. The CDR3 is 13 residues long. CDR1 and CDR2 from the germline V gene are LNHDA and SQIVND (reference sequence). CDR3 sequence: CATKGDSNTEAFF. DNA for the CDR3: TGTGCCACTAAAGGGGACTCGAACACTGAAGCTTTCTTT. The whole variable domain, remainder taken from reference TRBV19 and TRBJ1-1, is DGGITQSPKYLFRKEGQNVTLSCEQNLNHDAMYWYRQDPGQGLRLIYYSQIVNDFQKGDIAEGYSVSREKKESFPLTVTSAQKNPTAFYLCATKGDSNTEAFFGQGTRLTVV.

The gene calls are TRBV5-1 and TRBJ2-7, with TRBD2 matching over 14 bases. The V gene end was trimmed by 4 bases and the J gene end by 2 bases; junction bases not matched to a gene: 8. Germline V gives CDR1 SGHRS, CDR2 YFSETQ. This CDR3 spans 17 amino acids. CDR3 loop: CASSPGLAGGDAYEQYF. The CDR3 DNA follows: TGCGCCAGCAGCCCCGGACTAGCGGGAGGCGACGCCTACGAGCAGTACTTC.

The chain employs TRBV7-9 and TRBJ1-2; TRBD1 agrees at 9 bases. The CDR3 loop spans 14 amino acids. Unmatched junction bases numbered 14, after V lost 10 bases and J lost 8 bases. In germline, CDR1 is SEHNR, CDR2 FQNEAQ (reference sequence). The CDR3 here is CATYQNRDREGYTF. Written as DNA, the CDR3 is TGTGCCACCTATCAAAACCGGGACAGGGAAGGCTACACCTTC.

The chain is built from TRBV5-1 and TRBJ2-7, with D unclear. CDR1 SGHRS and CDR2 YFSETQ come from the germline V gene. The CDR3 has 14 residues. V gave up 4 bases and J gave up 2 bases, with 13 bases separating them. CDR3 residues: CASSLPDGAYEQYF. The DNA for the CDR3 is TGCGCCAGCAGCCTCCCCGACGGAGCCTACGAGCAGTACTTC. The full variable domain, rest sourced from reference TRBV5-1 and TRBJ2-7, is KAGVTQTPRYLIKTRGQQVTLSCSPISGHRSVSWYQQTPGQGLQFLFEYFSETQRNKGNFPGRFSGRQFSNSRSEMNVSTLELGDSALYLCASSLPDGAYEQYFGPGTRLTVT.

The chain links TRBV15 to TRBJ1-5; 9 bases agree with TRBD1. The CDR3 loop spans 16 amino acids. CDR1 is LNHNV, CDR2 YYDKDF, per germline (reference sequence). Trimming removed 2 bases from V and 2 bases from J; junction bases left unmatched: 4. The CDR3 region has the DNA TGTGCCACCAGCAGACAGACAGGGGGAGGCAATCAGCCCCAGCATTTT. The encoded protein is CATSRQTGGGNQPQHF.

The chain has TRBV6-1 and TRBJ1-4; 7 bases align to TRBD1. This CDR3 has 15 amino acids. Germline V gene data show CDR1 as MNHNS and CDR2 as SASEGT. Trimming at V came to 7 bases and at J to 5 bases, leaving 10 bases not matched to a gene. The CDR3 DNA follows: TGTGCCAGCAAAAGGGGGGACAGTGCGAATGAAAAACTGTTTTTT. It codes for CASKRGDSANEKLFF.

This sequence joins TRBV15 and TRBJ1-2; the D gene is possibly TRBD1 (5 bases). Between the trimmed V and J ends, which lost 1 base and 1 base, there was a span of 7 bases. Looked up from germline, CDR1 is LNHNV and CDR2 is YYDKDF (reference sequence). The CDR3 contains 14 residues. The CDR3: CATSRAGINYGYTF. The CDR3 coding sequence is TGTGCCACCAGCAGAGCAGGGATTAACTATGGCTACACCTTC.

This sequence joins TRBV7-9 and TRBJ2-1; no firm D call. The V gene lost 1 base and the J gene lost 8 bases, with 9 bases spanning the gap. This CDR3 has 13 amino acids. Germline V gives CDR1 SEHNR, CDR2 FQNEAQ (reference sequence). CDR3 DNA sequence: TGTGCCAGCAGCTTAGTATACGGAGATGAGCAGTTCTTC. Residues: CASSLVYGDEQFF.